This T cell receptor (beta chain) was recorded in a study of PD-1 blockade in classical Hodgkin lymphoma. General study results and limits: At C4D1, TCR diversity had climbed significantly for CD4+ cells, though not for CD8+ cells. Nivolumab initiated under 1 year post-ASCT led to patient exclusion. Diminished baseline TCR diversity has been reported in newly diagnosed patients relative to healthy donors.

Time point specified: cycle 4 day 1 (C4D1), after six to seven weeks of nivolumab. Every one of the patients relapsed after autologous stem cell transplantation (brentuximab vedotin exposure was variable). Magnetic negative selection purified CD4+ T cells from thawed PBMCs. Sequencing used immunoSEQ multiplex PCR; TCRdb keeps in-frame clones, though not all of them. This table holds about 25,000 clones, 80% found once. As for this clone: Its cognate antigen is unknown. The missing conserved phenylalanine or tryptophan at the end of this CDR3 makes a read error likely. No DNA is shown, since the ends of the CDR3 on it are uncertain; the CDR3 is the one TCRdb lists.

This TCR was recovered from a human donor with classical Hodgkin lymphoma. The sample here was CD4+ T cells from blood, taken before the fourth cycle of nivolumab.

CDR3 sequence: CATPKRLASL. This chain joins TRBV19 and TRBJ2-7; the table names TRBD2, a call not compared with the DNA. Including both end residues, the CDR3 is 10 amino acids long. Germline V gene sequence: CDR1 LNHDA, CDR2 SQIVND (reference sequence).